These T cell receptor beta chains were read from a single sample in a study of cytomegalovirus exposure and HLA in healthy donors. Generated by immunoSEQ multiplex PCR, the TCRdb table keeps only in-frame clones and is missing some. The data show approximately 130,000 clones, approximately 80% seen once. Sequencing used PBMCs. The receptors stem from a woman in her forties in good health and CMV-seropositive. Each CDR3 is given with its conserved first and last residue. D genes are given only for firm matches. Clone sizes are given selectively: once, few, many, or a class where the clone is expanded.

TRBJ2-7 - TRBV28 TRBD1 TGTGCCAGCAGTTGGGGACAGGGATACGAGCAGTACTTC CASSWGQGYEQYF
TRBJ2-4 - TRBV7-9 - TGTGCCAGCAGCTCACAGACAGGACGGAACATTCAGTACTTC CASSSQTGRNIQYF
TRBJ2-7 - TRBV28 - TGTGCCAGCAGTTTTCCCAGGGAACACTACGAGCAGTACTTC CASSFPREHYEQYF
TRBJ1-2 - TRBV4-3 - TGCGCCAGCAGCCAAGCCCCAGGCAACTATGGCTACACCTTC CASSQAPGNYGYTF
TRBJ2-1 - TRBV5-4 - TGTGCCAGCAGCCTCTCTTTCGGCGGGGCACAGAGCTCCTACAATGAGCAGTTCTTC CASSLSFGGAQSSYNEQFF
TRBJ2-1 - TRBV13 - TGTGCCAGCAGCGCCAGAAACAATGAGCAGTTCTTC CASSARNNEQFF
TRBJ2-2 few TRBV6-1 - TGTGCCAGCATTCCGACTATGAACACCGGGGAGCTGTTTTTT CASIPTMNTGELFF
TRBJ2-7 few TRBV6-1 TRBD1 TGTGCCAGCACGGCCTTGACAGGGGCTTGCGAGCAGTACTTC CASTALTGACEQYF
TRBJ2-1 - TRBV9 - TGTGCCAGCAGCGTGCAAAATCGGGGAGTGCCATACAATGAGCAGTTCTTC CASSVQNRGVPYNEQFF
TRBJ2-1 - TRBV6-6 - TGTGCCAGCGCCGTGGCCCCGCGGGTGGAGGTTGAGCAGTTCTTC CASAVAPRVEVEQFF
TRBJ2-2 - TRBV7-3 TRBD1 TGTGCCAGCAGCTCGGACAGGGGGCTTATCACCGGGGAGCTGTTTTTT CASSSDRGLITGELFF